This T cell receptor beta chain was sequenced during a study of radiotherapy plus CTLA-4 blockade in lung cancer. Study at large: Among enrolled patients, over 15% responded and approximately 33% achieved disease control. Study findings and constraints: Per reports, early blood T cell clone dynamics, plus interferon-beta, forecast response most strongly. Some TCR clones had been derived from tumors. These clones expanded in peripheral blood after radiotherapy plus ipilimumab.

Assay used: immunoSEQ multiplex PCR; TCRdb lists only in-frame clones, some missing. Altogether about 70,000 clones are present, 65% to 80% being singletons, with the ten largest covering approximately 9.3%. Those patients who had chemo-refractory metastatic non-small-cell lung cancer were given focal radiation along with CTLA-4 blockade through ipilimumab. Germline V CDR1 and CDR2: SGHNT, YENEEA. The CDR3 is 16 residues long. V gave up 0 bases and J gave up 4 bases, with 14 bases separating them. As regards this clone: Its antigen is currently unknown.

The sample consisted of peripheral blood, taken from a patient treated with radiotherapy plus ipilimumab. The chain couples TRBV11-3 to TRBJ2-3; D tentatively fits TRBD1 or TRBD2 (5 bases each). This TCR was sampled from a human donor with non-small cell lung cancer who had a complete response to radiotherapy plus ipilimumab. DNA for the CDR3: TGTGCCAGCAGCTTAGATCTCCGGGACCCACCAGATACGCAGTATTTT. This gives the protein CASSLDLRDPPDTQYF.